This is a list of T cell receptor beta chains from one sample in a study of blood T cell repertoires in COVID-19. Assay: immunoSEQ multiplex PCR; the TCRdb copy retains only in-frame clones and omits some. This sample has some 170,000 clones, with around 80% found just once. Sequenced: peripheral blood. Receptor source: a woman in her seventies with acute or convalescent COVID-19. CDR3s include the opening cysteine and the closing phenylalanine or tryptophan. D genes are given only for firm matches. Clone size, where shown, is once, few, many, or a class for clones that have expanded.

CASSPYTDTQYF	TGTGCCAGCAGTCCCTACACAGATACGCAGTATTTT	NA	NA	TRBV27	TRBJ2-3
CASSLNRGWGQPQHF	TGTGCCAGCAGCTTAAACAGGGGGTGGGGTCAGCCCCAGCATTTT	NA	TRBD1	TRBV7-8	TRBJ1-5
CASSQEGYGYTF	TGTGCCAGCTCACAGGAGGGATACGGCTACACCTTC	once	NA	TRBV18	TRBJ1-2
CASSPRWLGGREQYF	TGTGCCAGCAGCCCTCGTTGGTTGGGGGGGCGCGAGCAGTACTTC	NA	NA	TRBV14	TRBJ2-7
CASSYIQDTGELFF	TGTGCCAGCAGTTATATCCAGGACACCGGGGAGCTGTTTTTT	NA	NA	TRBV6-2/TRBV6-3	TRBJ2-2
CASSIDRGREHGYTF	TGTGCCAGTAGTATAGATCGGGGTAGGGAGCATGGCTACACCTTC	few	NA	TRBV19	TRBJ1-2
CASSLKIGRGQEDNQPQHF	TGTGCCAGCAGCTTGAAAATAGGCAGGGGGCAGGAGGACAATCAGCCCCAGCATTTT	NA	TRBD1	TRBV5-5	TRBJ1-5
CASSDSPGQGIYGYTF	TGTGCCAGCAGTGACTCGCCGGGACAGGGGATCTATGGCTACACCTTC	NA	TRBD1	TRBV6-4	TRBJ1-2
CASSFSPRDEQFF	TGTGCCAGCAGTTTTTCACCCCGAGATGAGCAGTTCTTC	NA	NA	TRBV27	TRBJ2-1
CASSDSRRGYEQYF	TGTGCCAGCAGTGACTCTCGTAGAGGGTACGAGCAGTACTTC	NA	NA	TRBV6-5	TRBJ2-7
CASSWDTNTGELFF	TGTGCCAGCAGCTGGGACACCAACACCGGGGAGCTGTTTTTT	few	NA	TRBV7-2	TRBJ2-2
CASSSLRLADAYEQYF	TGTGCCAGCAGCTCGTTAAGACTAGCCGATGCCTACGAGCAGTACTTC	NA	TRBD2	TRBV11-2	TRBJ2-7
CASSLERGSRGGYTF	TGTGCCAGCAGTTTAGAGCGAGGAAGTCGAGGAGGCTACACCTTC	NA	NA	TRBV27	TRBJ1-2
CARSFSPGYSGNTIYF	TGTGCCAGAAGCTTCTCCCCGGGATACTCTGGAAACACCATATATTTT	few	NA	TRBV5-3	TRBJ1-3
CASSMIGTGNYGYTF	TGTGCCAGTAGTATGATCGGGACTGGGAACTATGGCTACACCTTC	NA	NA	TRBV19	TRBJ1-2
CAWGTGGSGETQYF	TGTGCCTGGGGGACAGGGGGCAGTGGGGAGACCCAGTACTTC	NA	TRBD1	TRBV30	TRBJ2-5
CASSADRGDLYGYTF	TGTGCCAGCAGCGCCGACAGGGGCGACCTCTATGGCTACACCTTC	NA	TRBD1	TRBV7-2	TRBJ1-2
CASSRDSRGPQHF	TGTGCCAGCAGTCGGGACTCCCGGGGGCCCCAGCATTTT	NA	NA	TRBV6-5	TRBJ1-5
CASSLGSVGFTGELFF	TGTGCCAGCAGCTTAGGTAGCGTGGGGTTCACCGGGGAGCTGTTTTTT	NA	NA	TRBV7-2	TRBJ2-2
CASSGSVGADGIQYF	TGTGCCAGCAGCGGAAGCGTGGGGGCAGATGGCATTCAGTACTTC	once	NA	TRBV7-2	TRBJ2-4
CATSRAGTGNGYTF	TGTGCCACCAGCAGGGCCGGGACAGGGAATGGCTACACCTTC	NA	TRBD1	TRBV15	TRBJ1-2
CASSPSTGSNQPQHF	TGTGCCAGCTCACCATCCACAGGAAGCAATCAGCCCCAGCATTTT	NA	NA	TRBV18	TRBJ1-5
CASSLSGGGYNEQFF	TGTGCCAGCAGCTTGAGCGGGGGGGGCTACAATGAGCAGTTCTTC	NA	TRBD2	TRBV7-9	TRBJ2-1
CASSQVWDRNYGYTF	TGCGCCAGCAGCCAAGTATGGGACAGGAACTATGGCTACACCTTC	NA	TRBD1	TRBV4-1	TRBJ1-2
CASSYDRGPADEQFF	TGTGCCAGCAGCTACGACAGGGGTCCCGCGGATGAGCAGTTCTTC	NA	TRBD1	TRBV7-2	TRBJ2-1
CATSRGREGETQYF	TGTGCCACCAGCAGGGGCAGGGAGGGAGAGACCCAGTACTTC	NA	TRBD2	TRBV15	TRBJ2-5
CASSLQGATGELFF	TGTGCCAGCAGCCTACAGGGGGCGACCGGGGAGCTGTTTTTT	few	TRBD1	TRBV27	TRBJ2-2
CATSDSLDRVQHF	TGTGCCACCAGTGATTCCCTGGACAGGGTCCAACACTTC	NA	TRBD1	TRBV24-1	TRBJ2-7